Shown below are 8 T cell receptor beta chains from a single sample sequenced in a study of low-dose radiotherapy and immunotherapy resistance in tumors. Covering alpha and beta chains, TRAV- and TRBV-specific primers were used for the first-strand cDNA. Both a constant-region primer and a V-primer adapter served to amplify TCRs across roughly 20 PCR cycles. TCRdb re-called the reads with MiXCR, one entry per CDR3 protein. This table has some 88,000 distinct CDR3 sequences, just under 9.5% appearing once. The time point is: before trial treatment. The input for sequencing was PBMCs, taken before treatment. These receptors were collected from a male donor with prostate cancer.

This clonotype was seen ten or more times. The genes are TRBV7-3 and TRBJ2-3; D may be TRBD1 (6 bases). Germline V gene data show CDR1 as SGHTA and CDR2 as FQGTGA. V dropped 7 bases and J dropped 3 bases, with 14 bases sitting between them. The length of the CDR3 is 14 residues. The CDR3 DNA reads TGTGCCAGCAAGAGGACAGCCAATACAGATACGCAGTATTTT. It is translated as CASKRTANTDTQYF.

This clonotype was picked up many times. The chain is built from TRBV6-5 and TRBJ1-3, with TRBD1 matching over 7 bases. J was trimmed by 0 bases and V by 8 bases; bases with no gene match: 10. CDR1 is MNHEY and CDR2 is SVGAGI in the germline V gene. CDR3 size: 16 residues. DNA for the CDR3: TGTGCCAGCTGTTCTACAGGGGACGTCTCTGGAAACACCATATATTTT. This encodes CASCSTGDVSGNTIYF.

The CDR3 DNA follows: TGTGCCAGCAGCGTAGCATCAGGGGGATACAATGAGCAGTTCTTC. Translation: CASSVASGGYNEQFF. This sequence joins TRBV9 and TRBJ2-1; TRBD1 matches at 7 bases. The CDR3 covers 15 residues. Losses at the gene ends were 0 bases for V and 4 bases for J; bases not matched to a gene: 4. Germline V lookup: CDR1 SGDLS, CDR2 YYNGEE.

In this sample, this clonotype turned up many times. This chain connects TRBV24-1 to TRBJ2-7; 13 positions match TRBD2. CDR3 length: 16 residues. CDR1 KGHDR and CDR2 SFDVKD come from the germline V gene. V trimming: 1 base; J trimming: 5 bases; junction bases outside the gene matches: 4. The CDR3 sequence: CATSDFGTSGKHEQYF. As DNA, the CDR3 is TGTGCCACCAGTGATTTCGGGACTAGCGGGAAGCACGAGCAGTACTTC.

This clonotype was seen at least ten times. The chain uses TRBV20-1 and TRBJ1-1; a possible D gene is TRBD1 (6 bases). Germline values: CDR1 DFQATT, CDR2 SNEGSKA (reference sequence). CDR3 length: 17 amino acids. Trimming removed 6 bases from V and 6 bases from J, with 29 bases in between. Here the CDR3 reads CSAPNRGYREDRAEAFF. The CDR3 DNA reads as TGCAGTGCCCCAAACAGAGGCTACAGGGAGGATAGGGCTGAAGCTTTCTTT.

This clonotype was detected many times. CDR3 coding DNA: TGCGCCAGCAGCCCTCCCCTCGGGACAGGGCGAACCGGGGAGCTGTTTTTT. Residues: CASSPPLGTGRTGELFF. The gene calls are TRBV4-3 and TRBJ2-2; 9 bases map to TRBD1. CDR1 LGHNA and CDR2 YSLEER come from the germline V gene. The CDR3 covers 17 residues. V was pared by 4 bases and J by 5 bases, with 11 bases of the junction left unmatched.

This clonotype was found many times. The chain joins TRBV6-5 to TRBJ2-7, with 11 positions matching TRBD2. The germline V gene has CDR1 MNHEY and CDR2 SVGAGI. The V segment lost 5 bases and the J segment 9 bases; nucleotides outside the gene matches: 9. The CDR3 covers 14 residues. CDR3 sequence: CASSQLAGVLAQYF. CDR3 nucleotide sequence: TGTGCCAGCAGTCAACTAGCGGGAGTCTTAGCGCAGTACTTC.

This clonotype appeared many times. The V gene is TRBV3-1, the J gene TRBJ1-4; 7 bases are shared with TRBD1. Germline V lookup: CDR1 LGHDT, CDR2 YNNKEL (reference sequence). V was clipped by 5 bases and J by 5 bases; unmatched bases: 8. This CDR3 is built from 15 residues. The CDR3 bases are TGTGCCAGCAGCAGCACGACGGGACAGAATGAAAAACTGTTTTTT. The encoded protein is CASSSTTGQNEKLFF.